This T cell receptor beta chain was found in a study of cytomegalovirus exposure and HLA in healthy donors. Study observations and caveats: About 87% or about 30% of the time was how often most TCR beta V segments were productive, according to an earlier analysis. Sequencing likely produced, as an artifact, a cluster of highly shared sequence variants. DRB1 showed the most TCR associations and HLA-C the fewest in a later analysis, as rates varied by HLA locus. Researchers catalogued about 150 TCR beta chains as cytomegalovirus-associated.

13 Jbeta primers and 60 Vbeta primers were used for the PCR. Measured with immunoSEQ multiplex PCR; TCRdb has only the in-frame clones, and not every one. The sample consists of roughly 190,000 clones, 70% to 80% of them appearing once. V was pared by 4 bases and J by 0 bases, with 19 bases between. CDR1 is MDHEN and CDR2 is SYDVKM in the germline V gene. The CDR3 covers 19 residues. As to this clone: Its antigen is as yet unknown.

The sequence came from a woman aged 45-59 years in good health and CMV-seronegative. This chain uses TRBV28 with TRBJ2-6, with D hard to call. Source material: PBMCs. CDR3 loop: CASSSSTHRRDSGANVLTF. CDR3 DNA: TGTGCCAGCAGTTCCTCGACACACCGAAGAGACTCTGGGGCCAACGTCCTGACTTTC.